These 27 T cell receptor beta chains were sequenced from one sample in a study of beta chain features in type 1 diabetes. Expressed TCRB transcripts were sequenced after all isolated RNA was converted to cDNA. Clones were read by immunoSEQ multiplex PCR, and TCRdb kept only the in-frame ones, dropping some. This sample carries some 180,000 clones, about 13% of them seen once, and the ten largest clones take approximately 0.62%. The sequenced sample consisted of central memory CD4+ T cells from blood. The receptors come from a woman aged 18-29 years in good health.

This clone showed up just a few times. The chain links TRBV9 to TRBJ2-7, with 11 bases fitting TRBD2. Germline CDR1 is SGDLS and CDR2 is YYNGEE. V shed 4 bases, J shed 5 bases, and the junction held 8 bases outside the gene matches. The CDR3 has 15 residues. The CDR3 DNA follows: TGTGCCAGCAGCACGCAACTAGCGGGAGAGGACGAGCAGTACTTC. Translation gives CASSTQLAGEDEQYF.

The V gene is TRBV5-6, the J gene TRBJ2-2, with 8 bases fitting TRBD1. Trimming at V came to 4 bases and at J to 6 bases, leaving 11 bases not matched to a gene. From germline, CDR1 is SGHDT and CDR2 YYEEEE. The CDR3 is 16 amino acids. CDR3 bases: TGTGCCAGCAGCCTCGACAGGGGACCACTCGCCGGGGAGCTGTTTTTT. Translated, it gives CASSLDRGPLAGELFF.

The genes are TRBV7-3 and TRBJ2-1; 8 bases line up with TRBD2. Per germline, CDR1 SGHTA and CDR2 FQGTGA. With V trimmed by 6 bases and J by 6 bases, 10 bases remained unmatched. The CDR3 totals 15 residues. CDR3 DNA sequence: TGTGCCAGCAGTCCCTCCGGGACTAGTGGCAATGAGCAGTTCTTC. Encoded protein: CASSPSGTSGNEQFF.

The chain links TRBV10-3 to TRBJ1-2; D call uncertain. The V gene's germline CDR1 is ENHRY and CDR2 SYGVKD. Trimming removed 4 bases from V and 2 bases from J, with 5 bases in between. This CDR3 spans 12 amino acids. The CDR3 DNA follows: TGTGCCATCAGTGTCCAAAACTATGGCTACACCTTC. Translation: CAISVQNYGYTF.

In DNA form, the CDR3 reads TGTGCCACCAGCAGAGTTAGGGACAGGGCTAACACTGAAGCTTTCTTT. It is translated as CATSRVRDRANTEAFF. The rearrangement joins TRBV15 to TRBJ1-1, with TRBD1 identical over 9 bases. Unmatched junction bases numbered 5, after V lost 1 base and J lost 2 bases. The CDR3 loop spans 16 amino acids. Germline CDR1 is LNHNV and CDR2 is YYDKDF (reference sequence).

This clone showed up just a few times. The CDR3 spells CASTVVRGNTGELFF. The CDR3 coding sequence is TGTGCCAGCACCGTCGTCAGGGGGAATACCGGGGAGCTGTTTTTT. The genes are TRBV7-9 and TRBJ2-2; 7 nucleotides agree with TRBD1. Trimming cost V 7 bases and J 5 bases; bases outside gene matches: 10. Germline V CDR1 and CDR2: SEHNR, FQNEAQ (reference sequence). This CDR3 comprises 15 residues. Drawing the rest from reference TRBV7-9 and TRBJ2-2, the complete variable domain is DTGVSQNPRHKITKRGQNVTFRCDPISEHNRLYWYRQTLGQGPEFLTYFQNEAQLEKSRLLSDRFSAERPKGSFSTLEIQRTEQGDSAMYLCASTVVRGNTGELFFGEGSRLTVL.

The genes are TRBV4-1 and TRBJ2-1; D is perhaps TRBD1 (6 bases). Trimming left V 2 bases short and J 7 bases short, with 12 bases between. This CDR3 spans 14 amino acids. Germline CDR1 and CDR2: MGHRA and YSYEKL. The CDR3 coding sequence is TGCGCCAGCAGCCAACAGGGCAGGGGTAATGAGCAGTTCTTC. This codes for CASSQQGRGNEQFF.

This sequence joins TRBV10-3 and TRBJ1-3; TRBD1 agrees at 10 bases. The trim removed 4 bases at V and 4 bases at J, leaving 7 bases unmatched. Germline CDR1 is ENHRY and CDR2 is SYGVKD. The CDR3 loop spans 16 amino acids. CDR3 nucleotide sequence: TGTGCCATCAGTGCGCGACAGGGGGCGGAAGGAAACACCATATATTTT. Protein sequence: CAISARQGAEGNTIYF.

This clone was counted at least ten times. This chain uses TRBV30 with TRBJ2-3; D is perhaps TRBD1 (5 bases). V shed 1 base and J shed 9 bases, with 17 bases lying between them. There are 14 residues in the CDR3. Germline assignment: CDR1 GTSNPN and CDR2 SVGIG (reference sequence). The CDR3 here is CAWSEGQAGDTQYF. Written as DNA, the CDR3 is TGTGCCTGGAGTGAGGGGCAGGCTGGAGACACGCAGTATTTT.

The V and J genes are TRBV18 and TRBJ2-7; 10 bases are shared with TRBD1. Looked up from germline, CDR1 is KGHSH and CDR2 is LQKENI. The ends lost 6 bases at V and 4 bases at J; junction bases unmatched: 12. CDR3 length: 16 amino acids. CDR3 DNA sequence: TGTGCCAGCTCGTCAGAATCGGGACAGGGGAAATACGAGCAGTACTTC. Translated: CASSSESGQGKYEQYF.

Only a few counts were recorded for this clone. The rearrangement joins TRBV5-1 to TRBJ2-1; a weak D match, TRBD1 (5 bases). V was shortened by 0 bases and J by 5 bases, with 12 bases between the two germline ends. The length of the CDR3 is 15 residues. The germline gives CDR1 SGHRS, CDR2 YFSETQ. CDR3 residues: CASSLVPSRDNEQFF. The CDR3 DNA sequence: TGCGCCAGCAGCTTGGTCCCGAGCAGGGACAATGAGCAGTTCTTC.

This clone appeared a few times. The chain has TRBV14 and TRBJ1-1, with 8 positions matching TRBD1. The CDR3 length is 16 residues. Germline CDR1 is SGHDN and CDR2 is FVKESK. With 6 bases clipped from V and 0 bases from J, the junction kept 9 bases outside the gene matches. The CDR3 DNA sequence: TGTGCCAGCAGTCGACAGGGGTCAACCATGAACACTGAAGCTTTCTTT. This gives the protein CASSRQGSTMNTEAFF.

The genes are TRBV29-1 and TRBJ2-3; possibly TRBD1 for D (6 bases). Germline loops: CDR1 SQVTM, CDR2 ANQGSEA. Trimming removed 4 bases at V and 2 bases at J, with 19 bases between. The CDR3 spans 16 residues. The CDR3 loop is CSVGPAGATFTDTQYF. The CDR3 DNA follows: TGCAGCGTTGGTCCGGCAGGGGCTACCTTCACAGATACGCAGTATTTT.

This clone was detected many times. The genes are TRBV28 and TRBJ2-7, with no clear D. The V end lost 5 bases, the J end lost 5 bases, and 13 bases lay between the germline ends. Germline V gene data show CDR1 as MDHEN and CDR2 as SYDVKM. The CDR3 loop spans 13 amino acids. CDR3 sequence: CASSPIAGHEQYF. The CDR3 DNA sequence: TGTGCCAGCAGTCCCATAGCCGGCCACGAGCAGTACTTC.

The gene calls are TRBV5-4 and TRBJ1-3, with TRBD1 identical over 10 bases. The junction had 0 bases not matched to a gene; V was cut back by 3 bases and J by 0 bases. The CDR3 is 15 amino acids. Germline CDR1 SGHNT, CDR2 YYREEE (reference sequence). The CDR3 bases are TGTGCCAGCAGCTGGACAGGGGGCTCTGGAAACACCATATATTTT. Translated, it gives CASSWTGGSGNTIYF.

This clone was detected ten times or more. The rearrangement links TRBV10-3 to TRBJ2-4, with D possibly TRBD2 on 5 matching bases. The CDR3 consists of 14 residues. V lost 8 bases to trimming and J lost 3 bases, with 14 bases between them. Germline-derived CDR1 and CDR2 are ENHRY and SYGVKD. The CDR3 reads CAIGKGEDKNIQYF. The CDR3 DNA follows: TGTGCCATCGGGAAGGGAGAAGACAAAAACATTCAGTACTTC.

The V and J genes are TRBV29-1 and TRBJ1-2; D might be TRBD1 (6 bases). V lost 2 bases and J 8 bases, leaving 12 bases between the germline ends. The germline V gene encodes CDR1 SQVTM and CDR2 ANQGSEA. This CDR3 spans 12 amino acids. CDR3 sequence reads: CSVETGIRGYTF. As DNA, the CDR3 is TGCAGCGTTGAAACAGGGATACGCGGCTACACCTTC.

The gene calls are TRBV30 and TRBJ2-5; unclear D gene. V was cut by 2 bases and J by 1 base, with 14 bases left in between. This CDR3 contains 15 residues. Germline CDR1 reads GTSNPN; CDR2 reads SVGIG (reference sequence). CDR3 region: CAWSLSLVIQETQYF. The CDR3, as DNA: TGTGCCTGGAGTTTATCTCTAGTGATCCAAGAGACCCAGTACTTC.

This clone was seen just once. The chain couples TRBV19 to TRBJ2-1, with 7 bases identical to TRBD2. V dropped 3 bases and J dropped 10; count of bases not matched to a gene: 9. Germline V gene lookup returns CDR1 LNHDA and CDR2 SQIVND (reference sequence). The CDR3 is 14 residues long. The CDR3 region is CASSIPSGTKEQFF. For the CDR3, the DNA is TGTGCCAGTAGTATCCCCTCCGGGACTAAAGAGCAGTTCTTC.

This clone has more than one count but fewer than ten. V is TRBV9 and J is TRBJ2-7, with D tentatively TRBD1 (7 bases). CDR1 is SGDLS, CDR2 YYNGEE, per germline. V gave up 2 bases and J gave up 6 bases, with 12 bases separating them. CDR3 size: 13 residues. DNA for the CDR3: TGTGCCAGCAGCGTTACGGAGGGGGCCGAGCAGTACTTC. It encodes CASSVTEGAEQYF.

The J gene is TRBJ1-1, the V gene TRBV30; 7 nucleotides match TRBD1. The CDR3 is made up of 14 amino acids. Germline CDR1 GTSNPN, CDR2 SVGIG (reference sequence). V was pared by 3 bases and J by 0 bases, with 4 bases of the junction left unmatched. Here the CDR3 DNA reads TGTGCCTGGAGAGTGGACAGGATGAACACTGAAGCTTTCTTT. It translates to CAWRVDRMNTEAFF.

This clone was seen a few times. The chain couples TRBV18 to TRBJ2-7; 9 bases are shared with TRBD1. Germline V gene lookup returns CDR1 KGHSH and CDR2 LQKENI. V lost 1 base and J lost 9; bases outside the gene matches: 16. The CDR3 is 17 amino acids. The CDR3 nucleotides read TGTGCCAGCTCACCACTTTCGGTCGGACAGGGGCGAGGCGTGCAGTACTTC. It specifies CASSPLSVGQGRGVQYF.

The chain carries TRBV7-2 and TRBJ2-7, with D uncertain. CDR3 length: 14 amino acids. CDR1 and CDR2 from the germline V gene are SGHTA and FQGNSA. V was shortened by 3 bases and J by 0 bases, with 9 bases between the two germline ends. CDR3 nucleotides: TGTGCCAGCAGCTTGCACAGAGTCTCCTACGAGCAGTACTTC. As protein: CASSLHRVSYEQYF. Looking up the rest from reference TRBV7-2 and TRBJ2-7 gives the full variable domain: GAGVSQSPSNKVTEKGKDVELRCDPISGHTALYWYRQSLGQGLEFLIYFQGNSAPDKSGLPSDRFSAERTGGSVSTLTIQRTQQEDSAVYLCASSLHRVSYEQYFGPGTRLTVT.

This rearrangement joins TRBV30 to TRBJ2-7, with 14 bases lining up with TRBD2. CDR3 length: 14 residues. The V gene end was trimmed by 1 base and the J gene end by 12 bases; junction bases not matched to a gene: 8. Germline CDR1 is GTSNPN and CDR2 is SVGIG (reference sequence). The CDR3: CAWSAGTSGSAWYF. In nucleotides, the CDR3 is TGTGCCTGGAGTGCCGGGACTAGCGGGAGTGCTTGGTACTTC.

This clone was detected a few times. This rearrangement joins TRBV19 to TRBJ1-5; D uncertain. This CDR3 comprises 14 residues. Germline CDR1 is LNHDA and CDR2 is SQIVND (reference sequence). V shed 4 bases and J shed 0 bases, with 7 bases lying between them. CDR3 sequence reads: CASSSRNSNQPQHF. The CDR3 DNA follows: TGTGCCAGTAGTAGCAGGAATAGCAATCAGCCCCAGCATTTT. The complete variable domain, with remaining parts taken from reference TRBV19 and TRBJ1-5, reads DGGITQSPKYLFRKEGQNVTLSCEQNLNHDAMYWYRQDPGQGLRLIYYSQIVNDFQKGDIAEGYSVSREKKESFPLTVTSAQKNPTAFYLCASSSRNSNQPQHFGDGTRLSIL.

The sample holds one count of this clone. J is TRBJ2-1 and V is TRBV11-2; 7 bases fit TRBD1. Germline assignment: CDR1 SGHAT and CDR2 FQNNGV. The CDR3 runs to 16 residues. With V trimmed by 4 bases and J by 7 bases, 13 bases remained unmatched. The CDR3 DNA is TGTGCCAGCAGCTATCCGGGACAGCTTTCTCGGAATGAGCAGTTCTTC. It translates to CASSYPGQLSRNEQFF.

The V gene is TRBV2, the J gene TRBJ1-5; D may be TRBD1 (6 bases). The V gene lost 7 bases and the J gene lost 4 bases, with 11 bases spanning the gap. The V gene's germline CDR1 is SNHLY and CDR2 FYNNEI. The CDR3 loop spans 13 amino acids. CDR3 protein: CASTRGNNQPQHF. For the CDR3, the DNA is TGTGCCAGCACCAGGGGAAATAATCAGCCCCAGCATTTT.